These 17 T cell receptor beta chains came from one sample sequenced in a study of blood T cell repertoires in COVID-19. Assay: immunoSEQ multiplex PCR; the TCRdb copy retains only in-frame clones and omits some. The data contain 200,000 or so clones, around four fifths of them seen just once; the ten biggest clones take up about 4.8%. Specimen: peripheral blood. Receptor source: a woman aged 25 to 39 with acute or convalescent COVID-19.

The J gene is TRBJ2-2, the V gene TRBV30, with TRBD2 identical over 11 bases. Germline assignment: CDR1 GTSNPN and CDR2 SVGIG (reference sequence). The CDR3 totals 14 residues. Trimming took 3 bases from V and 6 from J; bases not matched to a gene: 3. CDR3 in DNA: TGTGCCTGGAGGTCGGGACTAGCGGCCGGGGAGCTGTTTTTT. This gives the protein CAWRSGLAAGELFF.

J is TRBJ2-5 and V is TRBV11-2; D remains unclear. Germline V gene data show CDR1 as SGHAT and CDR2 as FQNNGV. Trimming removed 6 bases from V and 6 bases from J, with 14 bases in between. The CDR3 runs to 13 residues. DNA for the CDR3: TGTGCCAGCAGATCACTTGAGTTTAAGACCCAGTACTTC. This sequence encodes CASRSLEFKTQYF.

The chain couples TRBV6-2 or TRBV6-3 to TRBJ2-3; 11 bases line up with TRBD2. CDR1 and CDR2 from the germline V gene are MNHEY and SVGEGT. The J segment lost 4 bases and the V segment lost 4 bases, leaving 10 bases of the junction unmatched. This CDR3 comprises 17 residues. The CDR3 here is CASSSRLAGRLADTQYF. In DNA, the CDR3 is TGTGCCAGCAGTTCAAGACTAGCGGGACGGTTGGCAGATACGCAGTATTTT.

The rearrangement uses TRBV19 and TRBJ1-3; no clear D gene. With 7 bases removed from V and 0 bases from J, the gap between germline ends came to 16 bases. In germline, CDR1 is LNHDA, CDR2 SQIVND (reference sequence). The CDR3 totals 16 residues. The CDR3 sequence: CASNGKRVNSGNTIYF. CDR3 nucleotides: TGTGCCAGTAACGGTAAAAGAGTCAACTCTGGAAACACCATATATTTT.

V is TRBV19 and J is TRBJ1-1, with 7 bases matching TRBD1. V was clipped by 7 bases and J by 4 bases; unmatched bases: 9. The CDR3 loop spans 14 amino acids. The germline CDR1 and CDR2 sequences are LNHDA and SQIVND (reference sequence). The CDR3 sequence is CASKVRGQTTEAFF. The CDR3 nucleotides read TGTGCCAGTAAGGTTAGGGGGCAGACCACTGAAGCTTTCTTT. The whole variable domain, remainder taken from reference TRBV19 and TRBJ1-1, is DGGITQSPKYLFRKEGQNVTLSCEQNLNHDAMYWYRQDPGQGLRLIYYSQIVNDFQKGDIAEGYSVSREKKESFPLTVTSAQKNPTAFYLCASKVRGQTTEAFFGQGTRLTVV.

The genes are TRBV7-2 and TRBJ1-5; TRBD1 aligns across 7 bases. The CDR3 contains 15 residues. V shed 1 base and J 3 bases; nucleotides not matched to a gene: 3. CDR1 SGHTA and CDR2 FQGNSA come from the germline V gene. The CDR3 DNA reads as TGTGCCAGCAGCTTAGAAGGGGGCTTCAATCAGCCCCAGCATTTT. Protein: CASSLEGGFNQPQHF.

The chain links TRBV6-5 to TRBJ2-3; weak D call: TRBD2 (6 bases). Trimming took off 8 bases at V and 1 base at J, with 16 bases between the two ends. Germline CDR1 is MNHEY and CDR2 is SVGAGI. This CDR3 region has 15 residues. The CDR3 nucleotides are TGTGCCAGCTCTCCACGCTCGGGGGGCACAGATACGCAGTATTTT. Protein: CASSPRSGGTDTQYF.

This clone is a singleton in its sample. The chain couples TRBV6-2 or TRBV6-3 to TRBJ1-2; a possible D gene is TRBD1 (6 bases). The germline V gene encodes CDR1 MNHEY and CDR2 SVGEGT. With 2 bases removed from V and 8 bases from J, the gap between germline ends came to 18 bases. The CDR3 length is 15 residues. CDR3 in amino acids: CASSYSTTGVGGYTF. For the CDR3, the DNA is TGTGCCAGCAGTTACAGCACGACAGGCGTCGGGGGCTACACCTTC.

V usage is TRBV7-9 and J usage is TRBJ2-2; D is unclear. V lost 4 bases and J 8 bases, leaving 17 bases between the germline ends. This CDR3 comprises 15 residues. Germline CDR1 and CDR2: SEHNR and FQNEAQ (reference sequence). The CDR3 DNA follows: TGTGCCAGCAGCTCTAAATATCAGGTGATGGGGGAGCTGTTTTTT. Its translation: CASSSKYQVMGELFF.

The rearrangement links TRBV2 to TRBJ1-4; D is unclear. Trimming stripped 2 bases from V and 4 bases from J, with 5 bases between. Per germline, CDR1 SNHLY and CDR2 FYNNEI. CDR3 size: 13 residues. The CDR3, as DNA: TGTGCCAGCAGTGAACCTAATAATGAAAAACTGTTTTTT. It yields the protein CASSEPNNEKLFF.

The table lists this clone with a count of one. Here the CDR3 DNA reads TGTGCCAGCAGCTCACGGGTTAAGTCCTACAATGAGCAGTTCTTC. Protein sequence: CASSSRVKSYNEQFF. This rearrangement joins TRBV7-9 to TRBJ2-1; no reliable D call. CDR1 and CDR2 from the germline V gene are SEHNR and FQNEAQ (reference sequence). CDR3 size: 15 residues. Trimming removed 4 bases from V and 1 base from J, with 11 bases in between.

The V gene is TRBV6-2 or TRBV6-3, the J gene TRBJ2-7; possibly TRBD2 for D (5 bases). Germline V lookup: CDR1 MNHEY, CDR2 SVGEGT. Trimming removed 0 bases at V and 2 bases at J, with 11 bases between. The CDR3 totals 15 residues. Written as DNA, the CDR3 is TGTGCCAGCAGTTACTCGAGCAACGGGGCCTACGAGCAGTACTTC. Translation gives CASSYSSNGAYEQYF.

This chain connects TRBV21-1 to TRBJ1-4; the table assigns TRBD1, which was not confirmed against the DNA. TRBV21-1 is a pseudogene locus. The CDR3 spans 13 residues. Written as DNA, the CDR3 is TGTGCCAGCAGCTCCCCCTCAGGCGAAAAACTGTTTTTT. This translates into CASSSPSGEKLFF.

The chain couples TRBV24-1 to TRBJ2-1; 14 bases match TRBD2. The V gene end was trimmed by 6 bases and the J gene end by 6 bases; junction bases not matched to a gene: 9. The CDR3 length is 17 residues. CDR1 and CDR2 from the germline V gene are KGHDR and SFDVKD. This CDR3 is CATSRETSGRVGNEQFF. DNA for the CDR3: TGTGCCACCAGTAGGGAGACTAGCGGGAGGGTGGGCAATGAGCAGTTCTTC.

V usage is TRBV29-1 and J usage is TRBJ1-5; perhaps TRBD1 as D (5 bases). The germline gives CDR1 SQVTM, CDR2 ANQGSEA. The V end lost 6 bases, the J end lost 5 bases, and 14 bases lay between the germline ends. The CDR3 covers 13 residues. CDR3 bases: TGCAGCGTGGGGGGGTTGGGGGATCAGCCCCAGCATTTT. Its translation: CSVGGLGDQPQHF.

This clone was seen a single time. The chain combines TRBV6-6 with TRBJ1-5; 8 bases agree with TRBD1. Losses at the gene ends were 6 bases for V and 6 bases for J; bases not matched to a gene: 10. Germline V gene lookup returns CDR1 MNHNY and CDR2 SVGAGI (reference sequence). CDR3 length equals 15 residues. CDR3 region: CASSHNDRGGQPQHF. The CDR3 nucleotides read TGTGCCAGCAGCCACAACGACAGGGGTGGTCAGCCCCAGCATTTT.

The chain has TRBV4-3 and TRBJ1-6, with 7 bases that match TRBD1. This CDR3 has 14 residues. V was clipped by 4 bases and J by 7 bases; unmatched bases: 4. Germline values: CDR1 LGHNA, CDR2 YSLEER. CDR3 amino acids: CASSPGQNNSPLHF. The CDR3 DNA reads as TGCGCCAGCAGCCCGGGACAGAACAATTCACCCCTCCACTTT.